This TCR beta chain was recovered during a study of Graves' ophthalmopathy and Graves' hyperthyroidism. The CDR3 sequence is 12 residues long. Germline-derived CDR1 and CDR2 are DFQATT and SNEGSKA (reference sequence). Trimming took 7 bases from V and 1 from J, leaving 11 bases between them. Clinical symptoms and serum thyroxine were used for diagnosis; TRAb, thyroid ultrasound and orbital computed tomography were also relied on. It was from around 10 ml of fresh peripheral blood that the PBMCs came. There are many counts of this clonotype. RNA transcripts yielded amplified TCR beta CDR3 regions. First-round RT-PCR employed HTBI primers, with a second-round multiplex PCR after it. TCRdb recomputed calls from the multiplex PCR reads with MiXCR, one row per CDR3 protein. The table includes roughly 420,000 distinct CDR3 sequences, approximately 21% detected once.

The chain recombines TRBV20-1 with TRBJ2-7, with D unresolved. The origin of this receptor is a woman aged 18-29 years with stable Graves' hyperthyroidism. Sequencing was carried out using peripheral blood. This CDR3 reads CSERLQSYEQYF. CDR3 DNA sequence: TGCAGTGAACGACTTCAATCCTACGAGCAGTACTTC.